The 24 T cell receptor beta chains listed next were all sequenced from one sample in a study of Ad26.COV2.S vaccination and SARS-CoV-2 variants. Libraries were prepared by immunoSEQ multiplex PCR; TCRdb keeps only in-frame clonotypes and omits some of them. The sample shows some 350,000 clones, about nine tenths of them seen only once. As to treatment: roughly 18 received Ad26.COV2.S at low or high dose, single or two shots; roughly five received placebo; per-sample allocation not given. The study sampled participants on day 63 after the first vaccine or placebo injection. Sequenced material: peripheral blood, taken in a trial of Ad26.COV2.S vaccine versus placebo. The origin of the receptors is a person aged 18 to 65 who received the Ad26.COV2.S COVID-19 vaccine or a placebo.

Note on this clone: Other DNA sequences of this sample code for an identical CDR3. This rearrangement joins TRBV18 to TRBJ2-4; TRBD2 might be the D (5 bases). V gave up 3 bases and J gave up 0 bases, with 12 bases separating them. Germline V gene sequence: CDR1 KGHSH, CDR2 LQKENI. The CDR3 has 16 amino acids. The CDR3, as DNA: TGTGCCAGCTCACCTCGGGATACTATAGCCAAAAACATTCAGTACTTC. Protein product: CASSPRDTIAKNIQYF.

The CDR3 loop reads CASSLNSAEANEKLFF. In nucleotides, the CDR3 is TGTGCCAGCAGCTTAAATTCCGCAGAAGCTAATGAAAAACTGTTTTTT. The chain couples TRBV13 to TRBJ1-4; D is unresolved. Germline V CDR1 and CDR2: PRHDT, FYEKMQ (reference sequence). V was clipped by 2 bases and J by 3 bases, with 13 bases between them. This CDR3 has 16 residues. Full variable domain (rest looked up from reference TRBV13 and TRBJ1-4): AAGVIQSPRHLIKEKRETATLKCYPIPRHDTVYWYQQGPGQDPQFLISFYEKMQSDKGSIPDRFSAQQFSDYHSELNMSSLELGDSALYFCASSLNSAEANEKLFFGSGTQLSVL.

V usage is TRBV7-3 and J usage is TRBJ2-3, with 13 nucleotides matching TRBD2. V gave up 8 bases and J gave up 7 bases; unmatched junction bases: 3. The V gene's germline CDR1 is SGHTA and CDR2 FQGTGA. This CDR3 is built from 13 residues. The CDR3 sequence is CASGLAGVNTQYF. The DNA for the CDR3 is TGTGCCAGCGGACTAGCGGGAGTTAATACGCAGTATTTT. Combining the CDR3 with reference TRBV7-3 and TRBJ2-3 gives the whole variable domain GAGVSQTPSNKVTEKGKYVELRCDPISGHTALYWYRQSLGQGPEFLIYFQGTGAADDSGLPNDRFFAVRPEGSVSTLKIQRTERGDSAVYLCASGLAGVNTQYFGPGTRLTVL.

The CDR3 sequence: CASSPPRTDGIEAANQPQHF. As DNA, the CDR3 is TGTGCCAGCTCACCACCACGGACGGATGGAATAGAGGCGGCAAATCAGCCCCAGCATTTT. V usage is TRBV18 and J usage is TRBJ1-5, with unresolved D. Between the trimmed V and J ends, which lost 0 bases and 4 bases, there was a span of 25 bases. CDR1 and CDR2 from the germline V gene are KGHSH and LQKENI. The CDR3 has 20 residues.

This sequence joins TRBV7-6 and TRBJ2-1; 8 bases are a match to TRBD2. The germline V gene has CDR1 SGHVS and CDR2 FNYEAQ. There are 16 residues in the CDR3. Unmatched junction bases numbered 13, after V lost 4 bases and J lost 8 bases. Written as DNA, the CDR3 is TGTGCCAGCAGCTCGGGCGGGGGACTAGTTTCCCATGAGCAGTTCTTC. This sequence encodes CASSSGGGLVSHEQFF.

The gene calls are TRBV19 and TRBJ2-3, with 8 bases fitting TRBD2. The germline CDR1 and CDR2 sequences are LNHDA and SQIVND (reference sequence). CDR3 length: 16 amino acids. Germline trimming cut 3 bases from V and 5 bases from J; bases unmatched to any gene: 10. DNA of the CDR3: TGTGCCAGTAGTATTATGGCGGGGGGACCACAAGATACGCAGTATTTT. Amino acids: CASSIMAGGPQDTQYF. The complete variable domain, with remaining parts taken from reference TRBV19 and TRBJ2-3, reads DGGITQSPKYLFRKEGQNVTLSCEQNLNHDAMYWYRQDPGQGLRLIYYSQIVNDFQKGDIAEGYSVSREKKESFPLTVTSAQKNPTAFYLCASSIMAGGPQDTQYFGPGTRLTVL.

CDR3 residues: CASSEGDSGGADTQYF. CDR3 DNA sequence: TGTGCCAGCAGTGAAGGGGATAGCGGGGGTGCAGATACGCAGTATTTT. The rearrangement links TRBV2 to TRBJ2-3, with TRBD2 matching 9 bases. Germline V lookup: CDR1 SNHLY, CDR2 FYNNEI. V was clipped by 1 base and J by 4 bases; unmatched bases: 6. This CDR3 is 16 amino acids long.

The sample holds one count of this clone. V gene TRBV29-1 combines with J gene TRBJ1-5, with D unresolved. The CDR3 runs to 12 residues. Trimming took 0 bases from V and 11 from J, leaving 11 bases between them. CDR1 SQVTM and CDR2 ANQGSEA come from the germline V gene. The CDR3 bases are TGCAGCGTTGAAGATCTTGCGGAGGCCCAGCATTTT. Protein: CSVEDLAEAQHF.

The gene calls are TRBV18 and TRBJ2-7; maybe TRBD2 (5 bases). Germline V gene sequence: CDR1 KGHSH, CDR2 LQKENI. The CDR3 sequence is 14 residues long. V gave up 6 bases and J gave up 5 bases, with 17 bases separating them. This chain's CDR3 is CASSRGISGDEQYV. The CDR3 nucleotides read TGTGCCAGCTCCCGAGGGATTTCTGGGGACGAGCAGTACGTC.

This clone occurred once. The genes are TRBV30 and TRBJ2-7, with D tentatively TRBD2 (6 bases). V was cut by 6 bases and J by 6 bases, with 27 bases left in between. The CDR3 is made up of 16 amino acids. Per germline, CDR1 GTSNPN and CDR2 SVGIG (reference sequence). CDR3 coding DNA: TGTGCCTGCCCCATATGCCGGGACTCGTGTAGAGTCGAGCAGTACTTC. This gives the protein CACPICRDSCRVEQYF.

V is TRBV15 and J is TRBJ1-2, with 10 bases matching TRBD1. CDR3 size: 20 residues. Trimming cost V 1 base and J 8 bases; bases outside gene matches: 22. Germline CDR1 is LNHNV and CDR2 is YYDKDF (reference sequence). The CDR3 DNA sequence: TGTGCCACCAGCAGAGGTCCAACCGGGACAGGGGCCCCCTTCTTTGAAGGCTACACCTTC. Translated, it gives CATSRGPTGTGAPFFEGYTF.

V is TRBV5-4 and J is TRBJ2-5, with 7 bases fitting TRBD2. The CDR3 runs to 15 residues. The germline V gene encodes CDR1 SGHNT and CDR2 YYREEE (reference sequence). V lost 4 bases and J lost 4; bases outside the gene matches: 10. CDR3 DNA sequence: TGTGCCAGCAGCCGCGCGGCCGGGGAGGGAGAGACCCAGTACTTC. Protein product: CASSRAAGEGETQYF.

The CDR3, as DNA: TGTGCCAGCAGCCCCCGGACTAGCGGGAGTAGGAATGAGCAGTTCTTC. Protein: CASSPRTSGSRNEQFF. V gene TRBV5-4 combines with J gene TRBJ2-1; 13 positions agree with TRBD2. There are 16 residues in the CDR3. In germline, CDR1 is SGHNT, CDR2 YYREEE (reference sequence). V gave up 4 bases and J gave up 7 bases; unmatched junction bases: 8.

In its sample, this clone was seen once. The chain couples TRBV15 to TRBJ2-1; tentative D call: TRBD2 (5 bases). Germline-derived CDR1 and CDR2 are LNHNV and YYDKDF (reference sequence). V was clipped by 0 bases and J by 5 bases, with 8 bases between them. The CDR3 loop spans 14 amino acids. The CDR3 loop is CATSRERVNNEQFF. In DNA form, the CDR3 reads TGTGCCACCAGCAGAGAGCGGGTAAACAATGAGCAGTTCTTC.

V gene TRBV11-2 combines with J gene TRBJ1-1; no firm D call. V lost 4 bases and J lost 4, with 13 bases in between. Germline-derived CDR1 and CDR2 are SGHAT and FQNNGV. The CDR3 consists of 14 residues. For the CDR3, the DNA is TGTGCCAGCAGCTCCTCCGGACCCGGCACTGAAGCTTTCTTT. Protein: CASSSSGPGTEAFF. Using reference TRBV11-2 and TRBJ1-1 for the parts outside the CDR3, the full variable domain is EAGVAQSPRYKIIEKRQSVAFWCNPISGHATLYWYQQILGQGPKLLIQFQNNGVVDDSQLPKDRFSAERLKGVDSTLKIQPAKLEDSAVYLCASSSSGPGTEAFFGQGTRLTVV.

This CDR3 reads CASGSLSPPSGANVLTF. The DNA of the CDR3 is TGTGCTAGTGGCTCTTTGTCGCCCCCCTCTGGGGCCAACGTCCTGACTTTC. The chain carries TRBV12-5 and TRBJ2-6; D is unresolved. The V end lost 6 bases, the J end lost 0 bases, and 15 bases lay between the germline ends. CDR1 and CDR2 (germline): LGHNT, FRNRAP. CDR3 length: 17 residues.

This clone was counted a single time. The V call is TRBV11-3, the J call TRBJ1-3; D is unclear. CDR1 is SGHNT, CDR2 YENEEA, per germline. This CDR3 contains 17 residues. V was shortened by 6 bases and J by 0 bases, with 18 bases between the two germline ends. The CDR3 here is CASSFTPGRGSGNTIYF. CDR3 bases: TGTGCCAGCAGTTTTACACCAGGCCGGGGCTCTGGAAACACCATATATTTT. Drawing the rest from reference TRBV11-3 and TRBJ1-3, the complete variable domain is EAGVVQSPRYKIIEKKQPVAFWCNPISGHNTLYWYLQNLGQGPELLIRYENEEAVDDSQLPKDRFSAERLKGVDSTLKIQPAELGDSAVYLCASSFTPGRGSGNTIYFGEGSWLTVV.

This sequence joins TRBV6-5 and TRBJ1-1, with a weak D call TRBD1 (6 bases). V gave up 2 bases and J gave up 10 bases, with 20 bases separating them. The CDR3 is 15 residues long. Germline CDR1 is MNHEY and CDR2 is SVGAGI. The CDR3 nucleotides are TGTGCCAGCAGTTACAAGTCTTTTTTCAGGGGCAGAGCTTTCTTT. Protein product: CASSYKSFFRGRAFF.

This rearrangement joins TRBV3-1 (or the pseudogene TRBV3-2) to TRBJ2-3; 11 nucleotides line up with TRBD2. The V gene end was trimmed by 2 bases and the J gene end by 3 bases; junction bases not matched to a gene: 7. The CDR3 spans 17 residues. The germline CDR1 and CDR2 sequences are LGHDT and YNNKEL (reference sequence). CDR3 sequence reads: CASSQLSGRAGTDTQYF. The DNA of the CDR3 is TGTGCCAGCAGCCAACTTAGCGGGAGGGCCGGGACAGATACGCAGTATTTT.

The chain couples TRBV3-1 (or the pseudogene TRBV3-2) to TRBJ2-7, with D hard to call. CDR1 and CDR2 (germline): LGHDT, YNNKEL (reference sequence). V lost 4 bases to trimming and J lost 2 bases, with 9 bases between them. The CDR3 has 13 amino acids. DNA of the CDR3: TGTGCCAGCAGCCTCGGACCGACCTACGAGCAGTACTTC. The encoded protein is CASSLGPTYEQYF.

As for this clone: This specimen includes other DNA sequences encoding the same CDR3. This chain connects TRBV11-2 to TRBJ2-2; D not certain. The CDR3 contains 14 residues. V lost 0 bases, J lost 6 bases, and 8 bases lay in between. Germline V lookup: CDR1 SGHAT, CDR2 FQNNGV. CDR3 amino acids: CASSLDRVAGELFF. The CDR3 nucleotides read TGTGCCAGCAGCTTAGATCGGGTTGCCGGGGAGCTGTTTTTT. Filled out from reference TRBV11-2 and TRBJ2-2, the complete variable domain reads EAGVAQSPRYKIIEKRQSVAFWCNPISGHATLYWYQQILGQGPKLLIQFQNNGVVDDSQLPKDRFSAERLKGVDSTLKIQPAKLEDSAVYLCASSLDRVAGELFFGEGSRLTVL.

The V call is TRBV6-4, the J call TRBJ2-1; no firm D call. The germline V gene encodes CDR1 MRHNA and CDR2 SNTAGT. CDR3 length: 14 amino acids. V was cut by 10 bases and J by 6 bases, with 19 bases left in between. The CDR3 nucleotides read TGTGCCACCTCGGATCAATTCCGGTCCAATGAGCAGTTCTTC. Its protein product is CATSDQFRSNEQFF.

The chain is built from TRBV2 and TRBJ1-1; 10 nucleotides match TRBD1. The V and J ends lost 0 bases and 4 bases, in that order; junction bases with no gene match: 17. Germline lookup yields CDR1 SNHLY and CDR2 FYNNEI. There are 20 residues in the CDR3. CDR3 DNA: TGTGCCAGCAGTGAAGCGCTTGACTTGGGTCGGGACAGGGGTAGCACTGAAGCTTTCTTT. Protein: CASSEALDLGRDRGSTEAFF.

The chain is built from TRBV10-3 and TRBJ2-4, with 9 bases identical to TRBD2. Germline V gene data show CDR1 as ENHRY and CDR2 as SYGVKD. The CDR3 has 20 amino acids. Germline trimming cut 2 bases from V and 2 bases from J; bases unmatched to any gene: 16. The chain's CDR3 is CAISELLGGLAGESKNIQYF. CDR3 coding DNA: TGTGCCATCAGTGAGCTCCTGGGGGGCTTAGCGGGAGAGTCCAAAAACATTCAGTACTTC.